Given below is one T cell receptor beta chain in context. Antigen specificity is unknown. The PCR employed 60 Vbeta primers together with 13 Jbeta primers. Here immunoSEQ multiplex PCR was the method, and the copy in TCRdb shows in-frame clones only, minus some. The table lists 200,000 to 250,000 clones, about 80% of them singletons. Germline loops: CDR1 SGHRS, CDR2 YFSETQ. With 4 bases clipped from V and 4 bases from J, the junction kept 9 bases outside the gene matches. This CDR3 has 15 residues. This sample is drawn from a study of cytomegalovirus exposure and HLA in healthy donors. Whole-study results and caveats: The classifier was said to identify cytomegalovirus status with high specificity and sensitivity.

The origin of this receptor is a woman aged 55 to 70 in good health and CMV-seropositive. The chain joins TRBV5-1 to TRBJ2-7; 9 bases fit TRBD2. The sequencing input was PBMCs. The CDR3 loop is CASSEAGGGSYEQYF. The CDR3 nucleotides are TGCGCCAGCAGCGAAGCGGGAGGAGGGAGTTACGAGCAGTACTTC.